The T cell receptor (beta chain) described here comes from a study of T cell responses to AZD1222 COVID-19 vaccine. Points from the study as a whole: Epitopes outside B.1.351 and B.1.1.7 mutated regions reportedly drew nearly half of spike TCRs. Seropositivity was recorded at baseline in only 6 or 7 AZD1222 recipients.

V was shortened by 0 bases and J by 6 bases, with 7 bases between the two germline ends. Germline loops: CDR1 SGDLS, CDR2 YYNGEE. This CDR3 comprises 13 residues. For this clone: Its specificity is not known.

Profiling relied on immunoSEQ multiplex PCR, and the TCRdb table lists in-frame clones only, not all of them. The sample lists over 100,000 clones; 65% to 85% were seen once. The chain joins TRBV9 to TRBJ2-1, with a possible D match to TRBD2 (5 bases). This TCR came from an adult in good health. This material consisted of peripheral blood, taken on day 0 of AZD1222 vaccination. This CDR3 reads CASSVGRGNEQFF. For the CDR3, the DNA is TGTGCCAGCAGCGTAGGACGGGGCAATGAGCAGTTCTTC.